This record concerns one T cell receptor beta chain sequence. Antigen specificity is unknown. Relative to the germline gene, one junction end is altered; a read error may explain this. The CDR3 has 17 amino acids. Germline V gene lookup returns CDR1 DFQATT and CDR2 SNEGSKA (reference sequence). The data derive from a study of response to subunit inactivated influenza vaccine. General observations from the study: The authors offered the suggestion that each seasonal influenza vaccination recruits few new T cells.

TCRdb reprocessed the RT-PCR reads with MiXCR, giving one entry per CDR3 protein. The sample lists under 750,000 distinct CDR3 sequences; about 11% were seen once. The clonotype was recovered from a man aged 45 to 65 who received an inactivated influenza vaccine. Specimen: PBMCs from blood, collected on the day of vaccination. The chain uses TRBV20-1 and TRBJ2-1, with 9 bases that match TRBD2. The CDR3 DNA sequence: TGCAGCGCTAGTGTGGCGGGAGGGCTCAGCTCCTACAATGAGCAGTTCTTC. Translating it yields CSASVAGGLSSYNEQFF.